This is a list of T cell receptor beta chains from one sample in a study of cytomegalovirus exposure and HLA in healthy donors. Sequencing was performed with immunoSEQ multiplex PCR; in TCRdb, only in-frame clones are kept and a portion is missing. Among over 200,000 clones listed, more than 85% were seen once. Sequenced input: PBMCs. The receptors come from a woman between 18 and 29 years old in good health and CMV-seronegative. CDR3s include the opening cysteine and the closing phenylalanine or tryptophan. A D gene is named only where the DNA matches it firmly. Rows may omit the clone size; those that give it use once, few, many or a size class.

>.|TRBJ2-2|.|TRBV6-1
TGTGCCAGCAGTACCCGACTGGCAACCGGGGAGCTGTTTTTT
CASSTRLATGELFF
>once|TRBJ2-7|TRBD1|TRBV27
TGTGCCAGCAGCCTCACCGCGACAGGGGTAGAGCACGAGCAGTACTTC
CASSLTATGVEHEQYF
>.|TRBJ2-7|.|TRBV25-1
TGTGCCAGCAGTGAAGGTACAGGGACCTACGAGCAGTACTTC
CASSEGTGTYEQYF
>.|TRBJ2-2|.|TRBV23-1
TGCGCCAGCAGTCACCAGGGCGGGGAGCTGTTTTTT
CASSHQGGELFF
>.|TRBJ1-1|.|TRBV7-6
TGTGCCAGCAGCTTATACCCCGGACAGTTTGAAGCTTTCTTT
CASSLYPGQFEAFF
>.|TRBJ2-5|.|TRBV10-2
TGCGCCAGCAGTGAGTCAGTCGGGGGGCCAGAGACCCAGTACTTC
CASSESVGGPETQYF
>.|TRBJ2-1|.|TRBV7-2
TGTGCCAGCACCTTAGGGGGGACACTTTACAATGAGCAGTTCTTC
CASTLGGTLYNEQFF
>.|TRBJ2-3|.|TRBV10-3
TGTGCCATCAGTTTAGGGGCGCCAGATACGCAGTATTTT
CAISLGAPDTQYF
>.|TRBJ1-6|TRBD1|TRBV10-3
TGTGCCATCAGTGAGTCGACAGGGAGCTCACCCCTCCACTTT
CAISESTGSSPLHF
>few|TRBJ2-3|TRBD2|TRBV12-5
TGTGCTAGTGGTTTGGCTAGCGGGGGGAGGGTTAGGGATACGCAGTATTTT
CASGLASGGRVRDTQYF
>.|TRBJ1-2|TRBD1|TRBV30
TGTGCCTGGAGGGACCAGGGACAGGGGAGGAATGGCTACACCTTC
CAWRDQGQGRNGYTF
>.|TRBJ2-7|TRBD2|TRBV30
TGTGCCTGGGTACTAGCGGGAGCTCGCGAGCAGTACTTC
CAWVLAGAREQYF
>once|TRBJ2-1|TRBD2|TRBV6-6
TGTGCCAGTTGGAGTAGCGGGAGCTCCTACAATGAGCAGTTCTTC
CASWSSGSSYNEQFF
>.|TRBJ2-1|TRBD2|TRBV4-1
TGCGCCAGCAGCAGAGACGACACCCCGGGGGTCATCGAGCGGGAGGGCAATGAGCAGTTCTTC
CASSRDDTPGVIEREGNEQFF
>.|TRBJ2-5|TRBD1|TRBV5-1
TGCGCCAGCAGCGGAGACAGGGGGCAAGAGACCCAGTACTTC
CASSGDRGQETQYF
>.|TRBJ2-7|TRBD1|TRBV6-6
TGTGCCAGCGCAAGAGGGGGGACAGGGGGATACGAGCAGTACTTC
CASARGGTGGYEQYF
>.|TRBJ2-5|.|TRBV25-1
TGTGCCAGCAGTGACCAGCGAGAAGAGACCCAGTACTTC
CASSDQREETQYF
>.|TRBJ1-6|.|TRBV18
TGTGCCAGCTCAGAACTACAAGCTTCACCCCTCCACTTT
CASSELQASPLHF
>once|TRBJ1-2|TRBD1|TRBV6-5
TGTGCCAGCAGTGGACAGGGGTGGTATGGCTACACCTTC
CASSGQGWYGYTF
>few|TRBJ2-7|TRBD2|TRBV5-1
TGCGCCAGCAGCTTGGGGGGGGGATCCTACGAGCAGTACTTC
CASSLGGGSYEQYF
>.|TRBJ1-2|.|TRBV9
TGTGCCAGCAGCACGGGAGGGGGGATTGGGGGTGGCTACACCTTC
CASSTGGGIGGGYTF
>.|TRBJ2-7|TRBD2|TRBV6-5
TGTGCAGCCCGGCTGAGCGGGAACCCCGCGAACGAGCAGTACTTC
CAARLSGNPANEQYF
>.|TRBJ2-5|TRBD1|TRBV11-3
TGTGCCAGCAGCCCAGGGGGCGAGGAGACCCAGTACTTC
CASSPGGEETQYF
>.|TRBJ2-3|.|TRBV5-1
TGCGCCAGCAGCCCCGGGGGGCGGGGGCACCTCACAGATACGCAGTATTTT
CASSPGGRGHLTDTQYF
>.|TRBJ2-3|.|TRBV5-1
TGCGCCAGCAGCTCCCCCAGGGATGGGGATACGCAGTATTTT
CASSSPRDGDTQYF
>.|TRBJ2-3|.|TRBV5-1
TGCGCCAGCAGCTTGGGGCAAGATACGCAGTATTTT
CASSLGQDTQYF
>.|TRBJ2-3|.|TRBV6-5
TGTGCCAGCAAAAGGAGGGAAGGCACAGATACGCAGTATTTT
CASKRREGTDTQYF
>once|TRBJ2-5|TRBD1|TRBV27
TGTGCCAGCAGTTCGACAGGGCCATTACAAGAGACCCAGTACTTC
CASSSTGPLQETQYF
>.|TRBJ2-7|.|TRBV9
TGTGCCAGCAGCCGCTCGGGGTACGAGCAGTACTTC
CASSRSGYEQYF
>.|TRBJ1-4|TRBD1|TRBV5-4
TGTGCCAGCAGCCTACAACCGGGACAGCCTAATGAAAAACTGTTTTTT
CASSLQPGQPNEKLFF
>.|TRBJ1-2|.|TRBV30
TGTGCCTGGAGAGGAACCCCCCGGGATGGCTACACCTTC
CAWRGTPRDGYTF